Sequencing of this T cell receptor (beta chain) was carried out in a study of blood T cells in healthy people across ages. Overall study findings and caveats: Higher diversity, along with more naive CD4+ cells, distinguished long-lived donors from aged donors.

Turning to this clonotype: Its target is unknown.

Donors gave roughly 10 milliliters of peripheral blood apiece. The CDR3 loop spans 14 amino acids. The V gene's germline CDR1 is SQVTM and CDR2 ANQGSEA. V was clipped by 2 bases and J by 4 bases, with 12 bases between them. A sample-barcoded 5' primer and a J-beta primer mix were used in a second PCR of roughly 6 to 11 cycles. Each cDNA molecule was tagged by a template-switch adaptor that had 12 random nucleotides. TCRdb redid the calling of the 5' RACE reads with MiXCR, one entry per CDR3 protein. The sample holds around 940,000 distinct CDR3 sequences, approximately 50% seen once. This receptor was obtained from a woman in her fifties or sixties in good health. Source material: blood. The chain uses TRBV29-1 and TRBJ2-1; D possibly corresponds to TRBD1 (5 bases). As DNA, the CDR3 is TGCAGCGTTGAATGGCAGGGCAATTACAATGAGCAGTTCTTC. Translating gives CSVEWQGNYNEQFF.